The table lists the clone carrying this T cell receptor (beta chain) with a count of one. The sample originates from a study of blood T cell repertoires in COVID-19. Study information: Some COVID-19 samples were acute and others convalescent; all came from the United States, Italy and Spain. The cDNA or gDNA used as material had been derived from T cells, B-cell-depleted T cells, or PBMCs.

The CDR3 is 16 amino acids. Germline values: CDR1 SGHAT, CDR2 FQNNGV. V trimming: 0 bases; J trimming: 4 bases; junction bases outside the gene matches: 4. Original handling: Amplification from reference gene primers served as the basis for estimated nucleated cell counts. TCRdb keeps only in-frame clones here, not all; method: immunoSEQ multiplex PCR. Clonal size and the V and J genes are those of that table, whereas D and trimming came from the DNA. The repertoire holds approximately 300,000 clones, roughly 85% seen once, with approximately 1.9% in the top ten. Across 24 US areas, participants ranged in age from roughly 18 to 95 years.

The receptor's source is a woman under 40 who had been exposed to COVID-19. This chain uses TRBV11-2 with TRBJ2-7; 12 bases are a match to TRBD2. Sequenced input: PBMCs or T cells enriched from blood (not recorded which). CDR3 region: CASSLDLTSGSYEQYF. The CDR3 nucleotides are TGTGCCAGCAGCTTAGACTTGACTAGCGGGAGTTACGAGCAGTACTTC.